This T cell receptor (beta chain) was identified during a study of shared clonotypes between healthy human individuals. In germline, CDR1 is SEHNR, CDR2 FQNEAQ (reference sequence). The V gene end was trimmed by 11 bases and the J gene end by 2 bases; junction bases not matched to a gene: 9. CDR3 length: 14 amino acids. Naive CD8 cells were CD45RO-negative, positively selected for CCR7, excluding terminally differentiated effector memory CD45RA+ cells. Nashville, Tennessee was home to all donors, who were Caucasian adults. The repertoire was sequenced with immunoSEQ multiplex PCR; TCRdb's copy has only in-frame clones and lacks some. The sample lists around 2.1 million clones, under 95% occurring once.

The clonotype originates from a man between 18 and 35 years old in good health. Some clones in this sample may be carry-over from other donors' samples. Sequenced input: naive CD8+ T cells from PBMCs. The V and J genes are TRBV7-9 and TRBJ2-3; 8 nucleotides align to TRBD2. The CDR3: CAGRQRGHTDTQYF. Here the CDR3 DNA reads TGTGCCGGTCGACAGCGGGGGCACACAGATACGCAGTATTTT.